These 5 T cell receptor beta chains were sequenced from one sample in a study of blood T cell repertoires in COVID-19. Assay: immunoSEQ multiplex PCR; the TCRdb copy retains only in-frame clones and omits some. The data show 200,000 to 250,000 clones, around 90% seen once. Specimen: peripheral blood. Receptor source: a man in his 70s with acute or convalescent COVID-19.

This clone was observed a few times. The CDR3 region has the DNA TGTGCCAGCAGCCAGTGGGACAGAGCCCACAATGAGCAGTTCTTC. Its protein is CASSQWDRAHNEQFF. The chain uses TRBV3-1 (or the pseudogene TRBV3-2) and TRBJ2-1; TRBD1 matches at 7 bases. With 3 bases clipped from V and 5 bases from J, the junction kept 7 bases outside the gene matches. The CDR3 runs 15 residues. CDR1 and CDR2 from the germline V gene are LGHDT and YNNKEL (reference sequence).

This sequence joins TRBV6-5 and TRBJ2-7; D unclear. The CDR3 has 11 residues. Looked up from germline, CDR1 is MNHEY and CDR2 is SVGAGI. Trimming cost V 6 bases and J 3 bases, with 6 bases left between them. The CDR3 coding sequence is TGTGCCAGCAGCAAGAGCTACGAGCAGTACTTC. Translated: CASSKSYEQYF.

J is TRBJ2-5 and V is TRBV7-3; D is perhaps TRBD2 (5 bases). There are 14 residues in the CDR3. Trimming removed 6 bases from V and 2 bases from J, with 13 bases in between. Germline CDR1 reads SGHTA; CDR2 reads FQGTGA. Here the CDR3 DNA reads TGTGCCAGCAGTTTAGGGTCGGGGCAAGAGACCCAGTACTTC. This sequence encodes CASSLGSGQETQYF. Full variable domain (remainder filled in from reference TRBV7-3 and TRBJ2-5): GAGVSQTPSNKVTEKGKYVELRCDPISGHTALYWYRQSLGQGPEFLIYFQGTGAADDSGLPNDRFFAVRPEGSVSTLKIQRTERGDSAVYLCASSLGSGQETQYFGPGTRLLVL.

The chain joins TRBV4-1 to TRBJ1-2; TRBD1 matches 9 bases. The germline CDR1 and CDR2 sequences are MGHRA and YSYEKL. V lost 3 bases and J lost 5; bases outside the gene matches: 13. This CDR3 has 17 residues. CDR3 sequence reads: CASSQMIAGQGGYGYTF. In DNA, the CDR3 is TGCGCCAGCAGCCAGATGATAGCGGGACAGGGCGGATATGGCTACACCTTC.

This rearrangement joins TRBV2 to TRBJ2-1; 15 bases align to TRBD2. The germline V gene has CDR1 SNHLY and CDR2 FYNNEI. The CDR3 is 20 residues long. Trimming removed 4 bases from V and 0 bases from J; junction bases left unmatched: 10. CDR3 bases: TGTGCCAGCAGTGCCGGACTAGCGGGAGGGCCGTTAGTCTCCTACAATGAGCAGTTCTTC. Translating it yields CASSAGLAGGPLVSYNEQFF.